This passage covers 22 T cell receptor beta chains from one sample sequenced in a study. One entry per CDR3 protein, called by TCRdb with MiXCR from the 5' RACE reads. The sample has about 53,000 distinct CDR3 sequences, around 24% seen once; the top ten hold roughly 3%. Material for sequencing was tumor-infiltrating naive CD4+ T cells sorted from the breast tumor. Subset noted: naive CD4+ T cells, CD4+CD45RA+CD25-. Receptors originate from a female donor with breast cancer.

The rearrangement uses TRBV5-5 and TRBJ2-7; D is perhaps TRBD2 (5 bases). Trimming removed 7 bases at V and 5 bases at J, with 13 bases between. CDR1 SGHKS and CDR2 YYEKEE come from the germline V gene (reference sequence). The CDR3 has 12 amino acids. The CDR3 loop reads CASERAGHEQYF. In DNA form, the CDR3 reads TGTGCCAGCGAGAGGGCGGGCCACGAGCAGTACTTC.

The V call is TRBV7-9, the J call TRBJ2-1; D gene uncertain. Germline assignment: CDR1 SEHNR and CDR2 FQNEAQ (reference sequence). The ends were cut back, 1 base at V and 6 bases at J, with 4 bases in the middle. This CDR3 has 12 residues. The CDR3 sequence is CASSLDFNEQFF. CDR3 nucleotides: TGTGCCAGCAGCTTAGACTTCAATGAGCAGTTCTTC.

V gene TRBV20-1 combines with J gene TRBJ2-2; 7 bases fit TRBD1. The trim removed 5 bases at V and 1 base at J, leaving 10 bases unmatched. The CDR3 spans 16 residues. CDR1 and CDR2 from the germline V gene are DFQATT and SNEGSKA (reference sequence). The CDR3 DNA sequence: TGCAGTGCTGTGAGTCGGACAGGCCTGAACACCGGGGAGCTGTTTTTT. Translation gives CSAVSRTGLNTGELFF.

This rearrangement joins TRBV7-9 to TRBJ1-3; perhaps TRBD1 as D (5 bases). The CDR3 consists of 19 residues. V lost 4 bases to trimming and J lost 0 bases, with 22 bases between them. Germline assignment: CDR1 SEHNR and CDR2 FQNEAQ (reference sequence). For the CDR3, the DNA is TGTGCCAGCAGCTCACCCCCCTTGAGAAGACAGAACTCTGGAAACACCATATATTTT. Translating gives CASSSPPLRRQNSGNTIYF.

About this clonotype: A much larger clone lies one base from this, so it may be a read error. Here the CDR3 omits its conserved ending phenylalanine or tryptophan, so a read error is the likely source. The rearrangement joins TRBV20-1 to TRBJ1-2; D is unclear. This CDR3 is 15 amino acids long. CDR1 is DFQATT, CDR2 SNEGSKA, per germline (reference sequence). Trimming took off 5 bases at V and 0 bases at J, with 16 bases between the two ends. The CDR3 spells CSAPPETLANYGYTV. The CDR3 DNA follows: TGCAGTGCTCCCCCTGAGACACTTGCTAACTATGGCTACACCGTC.

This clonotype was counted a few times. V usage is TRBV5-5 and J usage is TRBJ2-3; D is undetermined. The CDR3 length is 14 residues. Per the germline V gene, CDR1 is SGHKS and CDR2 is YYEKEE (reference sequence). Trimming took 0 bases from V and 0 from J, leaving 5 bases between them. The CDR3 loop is CASSLGGSTDTQYF. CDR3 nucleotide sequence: TGTGCCAGCAGCTTGGGCGGTAGCACAGATACGCAGTATTTT.

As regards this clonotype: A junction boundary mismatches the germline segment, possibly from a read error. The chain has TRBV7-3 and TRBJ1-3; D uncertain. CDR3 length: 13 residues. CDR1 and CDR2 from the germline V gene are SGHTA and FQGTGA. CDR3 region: CASSLLLGNTICF. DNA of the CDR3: TGTGCCAGCAGCTTATTGTTAGGAAACACCATATGTTTT.

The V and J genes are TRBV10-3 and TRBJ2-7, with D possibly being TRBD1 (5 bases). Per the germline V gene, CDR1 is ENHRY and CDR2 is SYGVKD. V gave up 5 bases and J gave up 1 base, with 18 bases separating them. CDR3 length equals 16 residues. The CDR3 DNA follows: TGTGCCATCAGTCCCGACGCCAGGGTATTGTCCTACGAGCAGTACTTC. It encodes CAISPDARVLSYEQYF.

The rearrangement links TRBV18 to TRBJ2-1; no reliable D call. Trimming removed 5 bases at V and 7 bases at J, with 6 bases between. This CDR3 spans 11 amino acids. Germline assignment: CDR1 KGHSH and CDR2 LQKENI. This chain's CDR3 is CASSIRNEQFF. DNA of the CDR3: TGTGCCAGCTCAATACGGAATGAGCAGTTCTTC.

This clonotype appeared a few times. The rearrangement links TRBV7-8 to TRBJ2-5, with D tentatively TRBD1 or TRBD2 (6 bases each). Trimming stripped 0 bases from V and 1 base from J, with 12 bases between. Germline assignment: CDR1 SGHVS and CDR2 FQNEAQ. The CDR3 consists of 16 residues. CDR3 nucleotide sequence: TGTGCCAGCAGCTTAGCGCGTTCGGGGGCCCAAGAGACCCAGTACTTC. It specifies CASSLARSGAQETQYF.

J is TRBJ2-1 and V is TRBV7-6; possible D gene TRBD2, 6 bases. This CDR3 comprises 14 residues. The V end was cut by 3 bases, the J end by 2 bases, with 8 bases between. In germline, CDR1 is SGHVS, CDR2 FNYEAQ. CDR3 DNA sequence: TGTGCCAGCAGCTTTGGCGGGACCTACAATGAGCAGTTCTTC. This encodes CASSFGGTYNEQFF.

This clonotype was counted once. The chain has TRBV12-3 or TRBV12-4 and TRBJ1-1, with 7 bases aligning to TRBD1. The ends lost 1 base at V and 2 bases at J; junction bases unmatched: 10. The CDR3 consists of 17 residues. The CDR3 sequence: CASSLVRGVQRNTEAFF. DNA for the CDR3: TGTGCCAGCAGTTTAGTCAGGGGGGTTCAAAGAAACACTGAAGCTTTCTTT.

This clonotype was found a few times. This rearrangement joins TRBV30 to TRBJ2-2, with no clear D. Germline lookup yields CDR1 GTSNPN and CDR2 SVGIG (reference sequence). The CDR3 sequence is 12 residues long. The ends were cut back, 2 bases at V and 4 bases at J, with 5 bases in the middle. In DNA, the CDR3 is TGTGCCTGGAGTCTTCGCACCGGGGAGCTGTTTTTT. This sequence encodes CAWSLRTGELFF.

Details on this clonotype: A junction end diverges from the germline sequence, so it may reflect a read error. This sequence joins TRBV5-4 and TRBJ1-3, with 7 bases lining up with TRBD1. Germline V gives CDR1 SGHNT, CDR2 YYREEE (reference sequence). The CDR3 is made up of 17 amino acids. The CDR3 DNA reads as TGTGCCAGCAGCTTCGGAGGGACAGCGTACTCTGGAAACACCTTATATTTT. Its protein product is CASSFGGTAYSGNTLYF.

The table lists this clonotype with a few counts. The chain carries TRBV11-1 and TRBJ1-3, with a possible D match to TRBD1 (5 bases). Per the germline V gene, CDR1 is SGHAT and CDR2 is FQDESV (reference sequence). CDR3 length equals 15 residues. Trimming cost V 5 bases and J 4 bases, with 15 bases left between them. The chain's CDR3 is CASSTGTPPGNTIYF. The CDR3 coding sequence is TGTGCCAGCAGCACCGGGACCCCGCCCGGAAACACCATATATTTT.

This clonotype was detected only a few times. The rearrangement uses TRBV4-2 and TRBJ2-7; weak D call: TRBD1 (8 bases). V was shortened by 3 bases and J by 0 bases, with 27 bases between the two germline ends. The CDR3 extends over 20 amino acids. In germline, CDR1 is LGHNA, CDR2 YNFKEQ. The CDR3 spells CASSQDRAGGSSGSSYEQYF. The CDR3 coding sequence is TGTGCCAGCAGCCAGGACAGGGCCGGGGGGAGCAGCGGTAGCTCCTACGAGCAGTACTTC.

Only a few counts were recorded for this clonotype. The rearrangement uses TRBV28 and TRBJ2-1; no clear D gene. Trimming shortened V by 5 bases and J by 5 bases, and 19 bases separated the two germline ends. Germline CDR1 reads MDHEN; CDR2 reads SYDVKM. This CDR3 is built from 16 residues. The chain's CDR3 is CASSPSSQDENNEQFF. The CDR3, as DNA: TGTGCCAGCAGTCCGAGTAGTCAGGACGAGAACAATGAGCAGTTCTTC.

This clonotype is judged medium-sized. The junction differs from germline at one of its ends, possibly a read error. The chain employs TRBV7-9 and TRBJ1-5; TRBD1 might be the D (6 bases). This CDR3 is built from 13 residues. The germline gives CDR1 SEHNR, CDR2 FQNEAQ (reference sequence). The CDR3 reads CASSPQGNQPQHF. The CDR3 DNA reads TGCGCCAGCAGCCCTCAGGGGAATCAGCCCCAGCATTTT.

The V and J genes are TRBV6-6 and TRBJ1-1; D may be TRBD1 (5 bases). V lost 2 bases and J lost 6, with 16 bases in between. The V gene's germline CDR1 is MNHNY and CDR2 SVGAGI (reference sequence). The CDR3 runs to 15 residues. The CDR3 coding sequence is TGTGCCAGCAGTTACCCGTCGCAGGGTATCGCTGAAGCTTTCTTT. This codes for CASSYPSQGIAEAFF.

This chain's CDR3 is CSARVAGGDLSNQPQHF. The CDR3 DNA reads as TGCAGTGCTAGAGTGGCTGGAGGGGACCTTAGCAATCAGCCCCAGCATTTT. The rearrangement joins TRBV20-1 to TRBJ1-5; D might be TRBD1 (5 bases). The CDR3 extends over 17 amino acids. From germline, CDR1 is DFQATT and CDR2 SNEGSKA (reference sequence). Trimming pared 1 base from V and 0 bases from J, leaving 16 bases between.

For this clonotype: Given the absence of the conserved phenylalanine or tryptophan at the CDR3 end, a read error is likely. The CDR3 reads CASSQRDKAGELFL. The CDR3 DNA follows: TGCGCCAGCAGCCAGCGGGATAAAGCCGGGGAGCTGTTTCTT. This chain links TRBV5-1 with TRBJ2-2, with 7 bases that match TRBD2. Germline CDR1 and CDR2: SGHRS and YFSETQ. The CDR3 consists of 14 residues. With 4 bases clipped from V and 6 bases from J, the junction kept 6 bases outside the gene matches.

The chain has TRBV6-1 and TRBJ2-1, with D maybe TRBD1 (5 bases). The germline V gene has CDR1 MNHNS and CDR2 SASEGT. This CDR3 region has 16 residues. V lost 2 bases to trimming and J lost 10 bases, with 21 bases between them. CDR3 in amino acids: CASSERTAGALGEQFF. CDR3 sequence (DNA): TGTGCCAGCAGTGAACGAACCGCTGGGGCGTTAGGGGAGCAGTTCTTC.